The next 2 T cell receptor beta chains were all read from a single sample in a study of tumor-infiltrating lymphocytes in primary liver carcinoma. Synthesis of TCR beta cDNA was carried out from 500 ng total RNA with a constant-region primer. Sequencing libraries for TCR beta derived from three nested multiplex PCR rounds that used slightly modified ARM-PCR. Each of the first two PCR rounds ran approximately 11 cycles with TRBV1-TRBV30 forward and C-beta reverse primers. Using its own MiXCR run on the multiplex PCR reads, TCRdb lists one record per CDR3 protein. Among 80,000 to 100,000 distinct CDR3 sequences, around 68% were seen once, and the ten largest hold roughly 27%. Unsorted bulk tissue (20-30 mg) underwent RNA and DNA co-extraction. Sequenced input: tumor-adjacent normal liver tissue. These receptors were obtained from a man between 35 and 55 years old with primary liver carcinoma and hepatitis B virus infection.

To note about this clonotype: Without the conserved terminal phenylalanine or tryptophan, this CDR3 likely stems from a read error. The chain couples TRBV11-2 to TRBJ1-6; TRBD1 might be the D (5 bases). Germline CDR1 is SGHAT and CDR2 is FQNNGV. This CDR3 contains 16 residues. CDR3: CASSLGVSGEGSPLHS. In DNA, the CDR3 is TGTGCAAGCAGTTTAGGGGTCTCTGGAGAAGGTTCACCCCTCCACTCT.

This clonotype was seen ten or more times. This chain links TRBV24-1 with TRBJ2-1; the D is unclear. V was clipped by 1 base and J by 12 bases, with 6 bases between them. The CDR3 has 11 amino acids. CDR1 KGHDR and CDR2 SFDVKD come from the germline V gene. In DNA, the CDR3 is TGTGCCACCAGTGATTTTACCGGGCAGTTCTTC. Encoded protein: CATSDFTGQFF.